Described below is a single TCR beta chain sequence and its context. The data stem from a study of graft-versus-host responses after intestinal transplantation. Assay: immunoSEQ multiplex PCR; the TCRdb copy retains only in-frame clones and omits some. The table includes roughly 2,000 clones, about 88% detected once. Processing of graft tissue released intraepithelial and lamina propria lymphocytes. The input for sequencing was ileum tissue, taken more than 350 days after intestinal transplantation. The receptor was isolated from a human patient who received an intestinal transplant, so some T cells may come from the graft donor.

DNA of the CDR3: TGTGCCAGCAGTGATGGGGACACACATCAGCCCCAGCATTTT. Encoded protein: CASSDGDTHQPQHF. The chain has TRBV6-1 and TRBJ1-5; D might be TRBD1 (6 bases). The CDR3 is 14 amino acids. V shed 3 bases and J shed 5 bases, with 11 bases lying between them. CDR1 is MNHNS, CDR2 SASEGT, per germline.